This T cell receptor beta chain was profiled in a study of T-cell reconstitution after alpha-beta-depleted transplantation in children. This clonotype occurred many times. The authors prepared the TCRbeta library with unique molecular identifiers. Using its own MiXCR run on the PCR reads, TCRdb lists one record per CDR3 protein. The sample has approximately 350,000 distinct CDR3 sequences; 9% to 12% are singletons. Germline CDR1 SGHTA, CDR2 FQGTGA. V was shortened by 2 bases and J by 7 bases, with 8 bases between the two germline ends. This CDR3 comprises 12 residues. The sequence was collected from a human donor who donated a stem cell graft to a child with acute lymphoblastic leukemia. The sample here was PBMCs from the stem cell graft donor, taken from the stem cell graft. The chain couples TRBV7-3 to TRBJ1-2; D remains unclear. CDR3 residues: CASSLEGSGYTF. CDR3 nucleotides: TGTGCCAGCAGCTTAGAGGGTAGTGGCTACACCTTC.